This note documents a single T cell receptor (beta chain) sequence. This clone's antigen is unknown. No clone much larger than this one lies a single base away; base qualities are absent. The data were obtained in a study of cytomegalovirus exposure and HLA in healthy donors (dated by TCRdb to between 2016 and 2019). For the wider study: According to a later analysis, one platform produced both the 110 or so validation repertoires and the roughly 640 repertoires of the first cohort. The study aimed to test whether signatures of past pathogen exposure could be identified by cataloging public T cell receptors. Besides the first cohort of some 670 subjects, a separate validation cohort made up of about 120 different subjects was used. The study combined high-throughput TCR immunosequencing, statistical association of individual TCRs with disease status, and machine learning to predict cytomegalovirus infection status. Overall results and qualifications from the work: According to the authors, the approach could potentially be generalized to other disease states and immunological phenotypes. In vitro tests confirmed that a few of the cytomegalovirus-associated TCR beta chains recognize cytomegalovirus antigens. Most TCR sequences were observed very rarely across donors, whereas some public TCRs were present in many individuals. The study gave a list of roughly 150 TCR beta chains associated with cytomegalovirus. A later analysis had no HLA typing for the validation cohort, so co-occurrence there was scored across all 120 repertoires. Cytomegalovirus status was reported to be diagnosed by the classifier with high specificity and sensitivity in both the original and validation cohorts. A later analysis found that TCRs clustered in the first cohort also tended to co-occur in the 120 validation repertoires, with more than 90% of cluster scores above 0.

Donors formed part of the validation cohort, which comprised 120 or so subjects and was distinct from the first cohort of 690 or so subjects. The CDR3 starts with the cysteine, ends with the phenylalanine, and has 13 residues. The retained sequence is limited to the CDR3, 39 bases, with the frame set at the first base. CDR1 and CDR2 are drawn from the germline V gene (reference sequence): SEHNR, FQNEAQ. Trimming takes 5 bases off V and 6 bases off J; junction bases not matched to a gene: 7. Library creation used the immunoSEQ multiplex PCR assay. Regarding the original processing steps: To diagnose cytomegalovirus status from the catalog of TCR beta chain sequences, a statistical classification framework was built. TCRdb limited this immuneACCESS table to in-frame rearrangements with V and J called. A share of clones is missing; checked studies link under half to unresolved V genes, and the rest is unexplained. For V, J and clone size, that table is used; D and trimming come from the DNA. This sample is represented by about 82,000 clones; about 95% of them were singletons. 0.69% of the sample belongs to the ten largest clones.

This clonotype originated in a woman aged 18-29 years in good health and CMV-seronegative. The sequencing sample was made of PBMCs. The chain is assembled from TRBV7-9 and TRBJ2-7; 7 central bases correspond to TRBD1. The CDR3 protein sequence reads: CASSRETGAEQYF. The DNA reads TGTGCCAGCAGCCGCGAAACAGGGGCCGAGCAGTACTTC. The full variable domain, completed from the reference TRBV7-9 and TRBJ2-7 proteins outside the CDR3, reads DTGVSQNPRHKITKRGQNVTFRCDPISEHNRLYWYRQTLGQGPEFLTYFQNEAQLEKSRLLSDRFSAERPKGSFSTLEIQRTEQGDSAMYLCASSRETGAEQYFGPGTRLTVT.